This T cell receptor beta chain comes out of a study of blood T cell repertoires in COVID-19. Study summary: Researchers got acute and convalescent COVID-19 samples from the United States, Italy and Spain. PBMCs, B-cell-depleted T cells, or T cells were the source of the cDNA or gDNA that made up the material.

As handled by the study authors: Amplification of reference gene primers provided the estimated nucleated cell counts. The assay was immunoSEQ multiplex PCR, and TCRdb's table has in-frame clones only and misses some. Clone size and the V and J calls come from that table; the DNA yielded D and trimming. The table lists roughly 190,000 clones, 80% of them singletons. The CDR3 has 15 amino acids. Germline V lookup: CDR1 SNHLY, CDR2 FYNNEI. V lost 0 bases and J 4 bases, leaving 13 bases between the germline ends. What was sequenced was peripheral blood. This receptor was obtained from a man between 60 and 75 years old with acute or convalescent COVID-19. J is TRBJ2-7 and V is TRBV2; D may be TRBD1 (5 bases). The CDR3 sequence: CASSEAGQGVYEQYF. For the CDR3, the DNA is TGTGCCAGCAGTGAAGCGGGGCAGGGTGTTTACGAGCAGTACTTC.